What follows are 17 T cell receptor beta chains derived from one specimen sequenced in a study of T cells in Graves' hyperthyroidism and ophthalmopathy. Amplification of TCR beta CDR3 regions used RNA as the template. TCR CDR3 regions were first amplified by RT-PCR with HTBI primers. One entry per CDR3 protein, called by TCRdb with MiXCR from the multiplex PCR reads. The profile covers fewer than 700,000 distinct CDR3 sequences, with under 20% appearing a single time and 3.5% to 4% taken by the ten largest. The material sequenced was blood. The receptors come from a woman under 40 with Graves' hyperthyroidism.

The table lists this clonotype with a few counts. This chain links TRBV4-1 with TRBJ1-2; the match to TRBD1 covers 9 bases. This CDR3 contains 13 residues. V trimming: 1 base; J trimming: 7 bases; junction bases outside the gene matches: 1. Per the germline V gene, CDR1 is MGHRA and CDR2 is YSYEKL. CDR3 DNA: TGCGCCAGCAGCCAAGTGGGACAGGGTGGCTACACCTTC. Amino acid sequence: CASSQVGQGGYTF.

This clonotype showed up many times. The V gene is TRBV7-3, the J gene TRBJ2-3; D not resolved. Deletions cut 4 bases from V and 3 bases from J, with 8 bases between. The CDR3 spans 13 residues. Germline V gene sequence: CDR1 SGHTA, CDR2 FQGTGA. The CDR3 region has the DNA TGTGCCAGCAGCTCCACGATGACAGATACGCAGTATTTT. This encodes CASSSTMTDTQYF.

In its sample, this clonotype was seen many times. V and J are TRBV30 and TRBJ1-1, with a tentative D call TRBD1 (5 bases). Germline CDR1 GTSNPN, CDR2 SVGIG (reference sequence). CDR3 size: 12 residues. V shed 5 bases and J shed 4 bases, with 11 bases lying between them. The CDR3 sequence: CAWEGLGTEAFF. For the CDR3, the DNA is TGTGCCTGGGAGGGGCTAGGCACTGAAGCTTTCTTT.

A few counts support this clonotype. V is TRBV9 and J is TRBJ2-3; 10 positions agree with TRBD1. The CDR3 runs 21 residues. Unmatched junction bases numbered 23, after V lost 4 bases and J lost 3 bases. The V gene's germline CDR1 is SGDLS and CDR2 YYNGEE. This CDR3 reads CASSTNAGGQFGQGDTDTQYF. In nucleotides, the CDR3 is TGTGCCAGCAGCACCAACGCGGGAGGCCAATTTGGACAGGGGGATACAGATACGCAGTATTTT.

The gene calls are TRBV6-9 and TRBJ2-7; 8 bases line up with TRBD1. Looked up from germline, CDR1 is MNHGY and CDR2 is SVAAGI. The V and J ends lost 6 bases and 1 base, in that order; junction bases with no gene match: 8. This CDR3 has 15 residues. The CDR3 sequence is CASSRARTGSYEQYF. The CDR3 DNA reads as TGTGCCAGCAGCCGGGCCCGGACAGGGTCCTACGAGCAGTACTTC.

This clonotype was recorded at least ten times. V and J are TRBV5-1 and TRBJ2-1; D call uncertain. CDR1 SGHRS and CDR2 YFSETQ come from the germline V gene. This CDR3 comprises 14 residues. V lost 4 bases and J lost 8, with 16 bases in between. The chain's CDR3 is CASSPVGPIDEQFF. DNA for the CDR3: TGCGCCAGCAGCCCGGTTGGGCCTATCGATGAGCAGTTCTTC.

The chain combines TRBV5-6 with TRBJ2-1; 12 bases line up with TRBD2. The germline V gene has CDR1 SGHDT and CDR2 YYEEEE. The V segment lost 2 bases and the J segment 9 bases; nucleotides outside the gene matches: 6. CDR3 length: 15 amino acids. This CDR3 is CASSFLAGGRGEQFF. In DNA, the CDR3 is TGTGCCAGCAGCTTTCTAGCGGGAGGGCGCGGTGAGCAGTTCTTC.

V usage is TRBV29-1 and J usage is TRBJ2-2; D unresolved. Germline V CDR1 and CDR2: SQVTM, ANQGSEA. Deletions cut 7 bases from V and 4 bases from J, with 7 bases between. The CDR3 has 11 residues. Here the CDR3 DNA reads TGCAGCGGGTATATCACCGGGGAGCTGTTTTTT. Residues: CSGYITGELFF.

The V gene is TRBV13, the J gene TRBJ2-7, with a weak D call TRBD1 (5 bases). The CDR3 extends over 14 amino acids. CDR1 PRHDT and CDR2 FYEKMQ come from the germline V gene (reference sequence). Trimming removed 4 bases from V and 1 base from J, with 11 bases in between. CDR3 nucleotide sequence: TGTGCCAGCAGCTCCCGGACAATATCCTACGAGCAGTACTTC. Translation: CASSSRTISYEQYF.

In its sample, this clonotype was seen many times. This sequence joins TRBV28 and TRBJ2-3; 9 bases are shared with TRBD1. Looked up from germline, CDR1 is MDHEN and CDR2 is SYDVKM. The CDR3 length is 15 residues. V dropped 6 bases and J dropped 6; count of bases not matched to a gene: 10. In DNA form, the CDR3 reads TGTGCCAGCAGCCCTGGTGGGACAGGGAGGGATACGCAGTATTTT. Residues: CASSPGGTGRDTQYF.

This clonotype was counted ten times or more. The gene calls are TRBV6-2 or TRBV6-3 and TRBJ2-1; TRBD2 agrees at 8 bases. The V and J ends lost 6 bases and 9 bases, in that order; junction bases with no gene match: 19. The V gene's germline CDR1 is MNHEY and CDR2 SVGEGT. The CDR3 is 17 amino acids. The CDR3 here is CASSHPRTSRRLGEQFF. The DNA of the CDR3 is TGTGCCAGCAGCCATCCTCGGACTAGCAGGAGGTTAGGTGAGCAGTTCTTC.

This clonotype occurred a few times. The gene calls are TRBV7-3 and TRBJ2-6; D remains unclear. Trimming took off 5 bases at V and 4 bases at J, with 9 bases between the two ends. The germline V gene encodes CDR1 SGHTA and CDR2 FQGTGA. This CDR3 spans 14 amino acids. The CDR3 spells CASSASSGANVLTF. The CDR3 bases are TGTGCCAGCAGCGCAAGTTCCGGGGCCAACGTCCTGACTTTC.

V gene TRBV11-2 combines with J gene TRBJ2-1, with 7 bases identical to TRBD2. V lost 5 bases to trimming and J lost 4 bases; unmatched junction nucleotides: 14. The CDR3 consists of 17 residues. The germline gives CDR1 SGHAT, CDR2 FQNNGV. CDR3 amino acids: CASSPSTASGGYNEQFF. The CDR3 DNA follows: TGTGCCAGCAGCCCCTCAACCGCTAGCGGAGGGTACAATGAGCAGTTCTTC.

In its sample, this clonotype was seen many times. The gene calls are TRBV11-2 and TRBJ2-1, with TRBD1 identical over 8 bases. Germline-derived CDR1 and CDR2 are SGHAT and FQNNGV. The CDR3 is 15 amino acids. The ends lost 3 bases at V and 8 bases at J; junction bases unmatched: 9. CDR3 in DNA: TGTGCCAGCAGCTTTTGGACAGGGCTTCCGGATGAGCAGTTCTTC. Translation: CASSFWTGLPDEQFF.

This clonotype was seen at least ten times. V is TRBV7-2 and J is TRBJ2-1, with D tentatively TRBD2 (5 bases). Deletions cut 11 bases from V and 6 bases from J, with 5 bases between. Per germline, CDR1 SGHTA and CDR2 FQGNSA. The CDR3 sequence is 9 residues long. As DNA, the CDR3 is TGTGCCCTAGCCAATGAGCAGTTCTTC. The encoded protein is CALANEQFF. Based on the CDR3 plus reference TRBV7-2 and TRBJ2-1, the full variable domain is GAGVSQSPSNKVTEKGKDVELRCDPISGHTALYWYRQSLGQGLEFLIYFQGNSAPDKSGLPSDRFSAERTGGSVSTLTIQRTQQEDSAVYLCALANEQFFGPGTRLTVL.

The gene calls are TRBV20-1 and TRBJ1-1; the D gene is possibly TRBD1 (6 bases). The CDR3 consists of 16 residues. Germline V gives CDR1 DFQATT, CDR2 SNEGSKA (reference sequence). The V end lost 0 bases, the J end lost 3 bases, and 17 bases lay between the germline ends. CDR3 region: CSARDWWDTSYTEAFF. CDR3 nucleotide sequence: TGCAGTGCTAGAGATTGGTGGGACACGAGCTACACTGAAGCTTTCTTT.

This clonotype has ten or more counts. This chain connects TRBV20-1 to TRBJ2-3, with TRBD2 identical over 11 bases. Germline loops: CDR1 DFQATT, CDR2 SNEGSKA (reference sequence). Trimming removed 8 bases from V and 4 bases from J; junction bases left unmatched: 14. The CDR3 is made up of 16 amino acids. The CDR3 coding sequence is TGCAGTCCCGGGCCAAATAGCGGGAGGGCCGCAGATACGCAGTATTTT. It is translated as CSPGPNSGRAADTQYF.